This section outlines one T cell receptor beta chain sequence together with its context. This sample is part of a study of blood T cell repertoires in COVID-19. Here immunoSEQ multiplex PCR was the method, and the copy in TCRdb shows in-frame clones only, minus some. The sample includes roughly 100,000 clones, 85% of them seen just once. The V gene lost 4 bases and the J gene lost 3 bases, with 18 bases spanning the gap. This CDR3 is built from 16 residues. Germline values: CDR1 SGHNT, CDR2 YYREEE (reference sequence). The sequence came from a man between 50 and 59 years old with acute or convalescent COVID-19. Sequenced input: peripheral blood. The gene calls are TRBV5-4 and TRBJ2-3; D perhaps matches TRBD2 (6 bases). The CDR3 region has the DNA TGTGCCAGCAGCAGGGGAGCGTCTAGCGCTACAGATACGCAGTATTTT. This gives the protein CASSRGASSATDTQYF.